This T cell receptor beta chain was sequenced for a study of T-cell memory formation after mild COVID-19. Whole-study findings and limits: Later expanders leaned CD4+, whereas day 15 to 85 contracting clones were balanced CD4/CD8.

This clonotype was seen only a few times. Its antigen is unknown. The V gene's germline CDR1 is SGHTA and CDR2 FQGNSA. The ends were cut back, 8 bases at V and 2 bases at J, with 10 bases in the middle. The CDR3 totals 12 residues. Employing constant-segment primers, 5'RACE generated TCR alpha and TCR beta cDNA libraries bearing sample barcodes and UMIs. TCRdb redid the calling of the 5' RACE reads with MiXCR, one entry per CDR3 protein. Seen here are tens of thousands of distinct CDR3 sequences, roughly 14% observed once, and the top ten hold around 31%. The sequencing input was PBMCs or a T cell subset sorted from them (not recorded which). V usage is TRBV7-2 and J usage is TRBJ2-7, with D perhaps given as TRBD1 or TRBD2 (5 bases each). The TCR originated in an adult woman who had mild COVID-19 (a few samples of this study predate the infection). Cell type and time point are not known. DNA for the CDR3: TGTGCCAGCGTTCGAGGGGCCTACGAGCAGTACTTC. As protein: CASVRGAYEQYF.